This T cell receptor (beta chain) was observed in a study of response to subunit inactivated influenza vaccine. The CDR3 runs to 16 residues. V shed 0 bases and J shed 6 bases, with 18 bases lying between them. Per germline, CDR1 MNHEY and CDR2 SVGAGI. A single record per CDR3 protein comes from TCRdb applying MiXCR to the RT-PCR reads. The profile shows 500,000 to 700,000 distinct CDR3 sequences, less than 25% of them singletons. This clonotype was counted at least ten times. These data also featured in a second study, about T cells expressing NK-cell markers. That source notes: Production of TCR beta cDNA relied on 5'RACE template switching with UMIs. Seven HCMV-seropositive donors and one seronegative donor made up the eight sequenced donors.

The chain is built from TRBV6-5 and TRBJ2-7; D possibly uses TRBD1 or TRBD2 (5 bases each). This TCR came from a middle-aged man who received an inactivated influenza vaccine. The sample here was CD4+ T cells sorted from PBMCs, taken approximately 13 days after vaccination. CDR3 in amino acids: CASSYSMLSGSGEQYF. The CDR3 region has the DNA TGTGCCAGCAGTTACTCGATGCTCTCAGGGAGCGGCGAGCAGTACTTC.